The entry below describes one T cell receptor (beta chain). Its specificity is unknown. Germline V gene lookup returns CDR1 MNHEY and CDR2 SMNVEV (reference sequence). Trimming took 2 bases from V and 4 from J, leaving 8 bases between them. CDR3 size: 13 residues. The sample originates from a study of T cell responses to AZD1222 COVID-19 vaccine. Points from the study as a whole: White British ancestry dominated among donors, who included more females, and clonal diversity was possibly underestimated. Spike-specific TCR breadth and depth rose after two AZD1222 doses. Just 5 to 7 AZD1222 recipients were seropositive at baseline. Nearly half of spike-specific TCRs reportedly target variant regions that are unmutated in the B.1.351 and B.1.1.7 variants.

Repertoires were generated with immunoSEQ multiplex PCR, while TCRdb's copy carries only in-frame clones and drops some. The sample yields approximately 99,000 clones, more than 85% seen once. The source material was peripheral blood, sampled 28 days after the second AZD1222 dose. The receptor was isolated from an adult who received the AZD1222 COVID-19 vaccine. V and J are TRBV27 and TRBJ1-1; a weak D match, TRBD1 (6 bases). CDR3 nucleotide sequence: TGTGCCAGCAGTTTAAAGGGGGGCACTGAAGCTTTCTTT. The encoded protein is CASSLKGGTEAFF.